The source of this T cell receptor (beta chain) is a study of T cells expressing NK-cell markers. Study-wide context: Sorted T-cell subsets CD3+CD56+NKG2C+, CD3+CD56+NKG2C- and CD3+CD56-NKG2C+ were TCR beta-sequenced. HCMV seropositivity marked most of the eight sequenced donors; one was seronegative.

Libraries used 5'RACE template switching adding universal primer site and UMIs. TCRdb re-called the 5' RACE reads; one entry per CDR3 protein, DNA not given. The sample table includes about 160,000 distinct CDR3 sequences. The CDR3 has 13 residues. In germline, CDR1 is SNHLY, CDR2 FYNNEI. Input material: blood T cells: a sorted CD56 or NKG2C T cell subset, CD4+ or CD8+ T cells, or bulk PBMC T cells (not recorded which). The genes are TRBV2 and TRBJ1-4; TCRdb names TRBD1, which stays unverified in the absence of DNA. The receptor was derived from a man between 18 and 69 years old in good health. CDR3 loop: CASSQGEEEKLFF.